This T cell receptor (beta chain) was obtained from a study of a mutant IDH1 vaccine in newly diagnosed glioma. Study background: Patients arrived already treated with radiotherapy, temozolomide, or both, most having had both.

The sample's time point: week 11, during vaccination. Alongside topical imiquimod, each dose of vaccine comprised 300 ug of mutant IDH1 20-mer peptide. New WHO grade 3 or 4 IDH1-mutant, ATRX-lost astrocytomas were present in all donors. Method: immunoSEQ multiplex PCR; TCRdb's copy keeps in-frame clones and lacks some. The table has 20,000 to 30,000 clones, around 80% seen once. Whole-study findings and limits: Immune responses arising from the vaccine appeared in about 94% of patients. Changes in the top peripheral T cell clonotypes seemingly had no bearing on pseudoprogression.

The trim removed 3 bases at V and 0 bases at J, leaving 11 bases unmatched. The V gene's germline CDR1 is KGHSH and CDR2 LQKENI. This CDR3 is 19 amino acids long. This clone occurred once. Its cognate antigen is unknown. V is TRBV18 and J is TRBJ2-6; 7 positions agree with TRBD2. This clonotype was obtained from a man between 40 and 49 years old with glioma. The sequenced sample was PBMCs, obtained from a glioma patient whose treatment included an IDH1 peptide vaccine. The CDR3 loop reads CASSPLPGGRSSGANVLTF. CDR3 coding DNA: TGTGCCAGCTCACCGTTGCCGGGAGGTAGGAGCTCTGGGGCCAACGTCCTGACTTTC.